This T cell receptor beta chain originates from a study of chemoradiotherapy in HPV16-positive cancers. Trimming took off 1 base at V and 6 bases at J, with 16 bases between the two ends. Germline values: CDR1 GTSNPN, CDR2 SVGIG (reference sequence). The CDR3 runs 15 residues. Sequenced by immunoSEQ multiplex PCR; TCRdb stores in-frame clones only, minus some. The sample includes just under 1,500 clones, about 91% of them seen just once. Specimen: tumor tissue, collected from a patient who underwent chemoradiotherapy. The rearrangement joins TRBV30 to TRBJ1-5; possibly TRBD1 for D (5 bases). The receptor was derived from a human donor with HPV-associated anogenital cancer. CDR3 nucleotide sequence: TGTGCCTGGAGTGAAGACCGGGGCATCACTCAGCCCCAGCATTTT. Its translation: CAWSEDRGITQPQHF.